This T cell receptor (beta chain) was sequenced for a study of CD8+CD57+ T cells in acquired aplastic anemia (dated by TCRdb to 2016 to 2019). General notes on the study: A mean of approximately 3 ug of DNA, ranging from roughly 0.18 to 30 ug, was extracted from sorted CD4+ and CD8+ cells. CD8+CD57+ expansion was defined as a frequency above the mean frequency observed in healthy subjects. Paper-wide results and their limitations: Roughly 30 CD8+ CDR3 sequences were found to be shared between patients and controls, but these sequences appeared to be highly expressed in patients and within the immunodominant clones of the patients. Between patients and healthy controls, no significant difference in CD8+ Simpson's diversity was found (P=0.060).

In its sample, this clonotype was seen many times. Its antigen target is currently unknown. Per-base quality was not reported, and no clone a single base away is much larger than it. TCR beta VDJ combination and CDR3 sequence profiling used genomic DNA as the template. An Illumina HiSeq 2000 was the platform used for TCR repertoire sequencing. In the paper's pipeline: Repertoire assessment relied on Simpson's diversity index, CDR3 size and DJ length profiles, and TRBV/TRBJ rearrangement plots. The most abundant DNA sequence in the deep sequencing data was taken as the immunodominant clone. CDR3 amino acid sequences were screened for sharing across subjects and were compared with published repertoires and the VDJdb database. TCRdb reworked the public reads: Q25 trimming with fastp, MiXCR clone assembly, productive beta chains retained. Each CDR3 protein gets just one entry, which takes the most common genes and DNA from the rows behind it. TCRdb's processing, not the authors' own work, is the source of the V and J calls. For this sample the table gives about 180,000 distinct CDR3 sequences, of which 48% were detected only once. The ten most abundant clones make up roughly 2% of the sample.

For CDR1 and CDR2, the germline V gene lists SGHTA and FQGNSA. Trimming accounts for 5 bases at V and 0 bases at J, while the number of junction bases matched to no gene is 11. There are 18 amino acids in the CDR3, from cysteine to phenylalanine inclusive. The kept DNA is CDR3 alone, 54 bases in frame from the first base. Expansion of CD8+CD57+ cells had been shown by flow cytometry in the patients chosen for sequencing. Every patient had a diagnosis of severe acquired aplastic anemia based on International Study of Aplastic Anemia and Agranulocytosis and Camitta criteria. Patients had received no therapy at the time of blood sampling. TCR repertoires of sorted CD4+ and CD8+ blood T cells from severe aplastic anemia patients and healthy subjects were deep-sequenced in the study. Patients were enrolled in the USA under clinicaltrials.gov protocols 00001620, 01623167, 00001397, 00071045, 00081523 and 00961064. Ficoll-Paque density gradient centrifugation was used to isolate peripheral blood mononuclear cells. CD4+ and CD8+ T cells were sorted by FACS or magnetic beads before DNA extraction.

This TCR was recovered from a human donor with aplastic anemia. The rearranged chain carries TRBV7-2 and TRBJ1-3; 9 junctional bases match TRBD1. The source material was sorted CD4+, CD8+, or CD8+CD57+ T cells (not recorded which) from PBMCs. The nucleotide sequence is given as TGTGCCAGCAGCACTGCCGGACAGGGGTTCCTCTCTGGAAACACCATATATTTT. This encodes CASSTAGQGFLSGNTIYF. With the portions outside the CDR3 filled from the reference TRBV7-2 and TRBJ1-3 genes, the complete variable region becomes GAGVSQSPSNKVTEKGKDVELRCDPISGHTALYWYRQSLGQGLEFLIYFQGNSAPDKSGLPSDRFSAERTGGSVSTLTIQRTQQEDSAVYLCASSTAGQGFLSGNTIYFGEGSWLTVV.